The present T cell receptor (beta chain) was sequenced within a study of multiple sclerosis patients with progressive multifocal leukoencephalopathy. Libraries were prepared by immunoSEQ multiplex PCR; TCRdb keeps only in-frame clonotypes and omits some of them. The sample holds roughly 31,000 clones; about 89% are singletons and the top ten take nearly 1.5%. Study results and caveats: The findings' link to JC virus versus immunocompromise remained uncertain.

Time point here: before natalizumab initiation. Of note for this clone: Its antigen is unknown.

Specimen: PBMCs. This clonotype originated in a human donor with multiple sclerosis.

The CDR3, as DNA: TGTGCCTGGGGTGGAAACACCATATATTTT. It codes for CAWGGNTIYF. The chain carries TRBV30 and TRBJ1-3; D is unresolved. The CDR3 runs to 10 residues. V lost 5 bases and J lost 3, with 2 bases in between. From germline, CDR1 is GTSNPN and CDR2 SVGIG (reference sequence).